This TCR beta chain was sequenced in a study of T cell responses to AZD1222 COVID-19 vaccine. Study findings and constraints: In the spike-specific TCR repertoire, nearly half reportedly target unmutated variant regions. The sample set comprised mostly white British donors with more females, and clonal diversity was possibly underestimated.

Pooling of second doses given at about 4 or about 12 weeks was done. Produced via immunoSEQ multiplex PCR; TCRdb's table is partial and in-frame only. The sample shows about 150,000 clones, 90% of them seen only once. CDR1 and CDR2 (germline): MGHRA, YSYEKL. This CDR3 has 16 amino acids. V was shortened by 1 base and J by 6 bases, with 13 bases between the two germline ends. To note about this clone: Its antigen remains unknown.

The sequence was obtained from an adult who received the AZD1222 COVID-19 vaccine. The sequencing used peripheral blood, collected 28 days after the second AZD1222 dose. The chain combines TRBV4-1 with TRBJ1-6, with D uncertain. DNA of the CDR3: TGCGCCAGCAGCCAAGGGGGAGAGACAAGTAATTCACCCCTCCACTTT. Its protein is CASSQGGETSNSPLHF.